This TCR beta chain is from a study of cytomegalovirus exposure and HLA in healthy donors. The CDR3 extends over 12 amino acids. The ends were cut back, 6 bases at V and 0 bases at J, with 6 bases in the middle. CDR1 is MDHEN, CDR2 SYDVKM, per germline. The primer mix had 60 Vbeta and 13 Jbeta primers. Profiling relied on immunoSEQ multiplex PCR, and the TCRdb table lists in-frame clones only, not all of them. The sample records approximately 84,000 clones, approximately 69% being singletons. The table lists this clone with a count of one. The chain uses TRBV28 and TRBJ2-7, with a possible D match to TRBD1 (6 bases). The specimen was PBMCs. The origin of this receptor is a man in his forties or fifties in good health and CMV-seropositive. CDR3 loop: CASRQGSYEQYF. The CDR3 DNA reads as TGTGCCAGCAGACAGGGCTCCTACGAGCAGTACTTC.